This T cell receptor (beta chain) emerged from a study of blood T cell repertoires in COVID-19. The wider study: Acute-phase and convalescent COVID-19 samples originated in the United States, Italy and Spain. Sample material is recorded as cDNA or gDNA derived from T cells, B-cell-depleted T cells, or PBMCs.

In the study's own analysis: The assay estimated nucleated cells by amplifying reference gene primers. Clones were read by immunoSEQ multiplex PCR, and TCRdb kept only the in-frame ones, dropping some. That table supplies the V and J calls and clone size; D and trimming were determined from the DNA. In the table there are roughly 260,000 clones, around 87% of which are singletons. V dropped 6 bases and J dropped 9 bases, with 6 bases sitting between them. The CDR3 runs 11 residues. Germline values: CDR1 MDHEN, CDR2 SYDVKM. This TCR came from a woman between 45 and 65 years old with acute or convalescent COVID-19. Sequencing used peripheral blood. The chain links TRBV28 to TRBJ1-6, with no clear D. Here the CDR3 reads CASRRASPLHF. The CDR3 nucleotides read TGTGCCAGCAGAAGAGCTTCACCCCTCCACTTT.